Here is one TCR beta chain with its context. Antigen: not known. Some clones are missing from TCRdb's copy, which holds only in-frame ones; the method was immunoSEQ multiplex PCR. The table includes tens of thousands of clones, just over 85% detected once. The data belong to a study of T cells after posttransplantation cyclophosphamide. Study conclusions and caveats: Later blood repertoires were often dominated by clones from the donor CD8+ memory compartment.

The trim removed 4 bases at V and 9 bases at J, leaving 11 bases unmatched. CDR3 size: 17 residues. Germline V gene lookup returns CDR1 SGHTA and CDR2 FQGTGA. The specimen sequenced was PBMCs. The chain joins TRBV7-3 to TRBJ2-1, with 14 bases fitting TRBD2. The clonotype comes from a man aged 30 to 45 with a blood cancer, CMV-positive, and with a related stem cell donor. In DNA form, the CDR3 reads TGTGCCAGCAGCTCTCAACGTGGGACTAGCGGGAGTTTTGAGCAGTTCTTC. Translated: CASSSQRGTSGSFEQFF.